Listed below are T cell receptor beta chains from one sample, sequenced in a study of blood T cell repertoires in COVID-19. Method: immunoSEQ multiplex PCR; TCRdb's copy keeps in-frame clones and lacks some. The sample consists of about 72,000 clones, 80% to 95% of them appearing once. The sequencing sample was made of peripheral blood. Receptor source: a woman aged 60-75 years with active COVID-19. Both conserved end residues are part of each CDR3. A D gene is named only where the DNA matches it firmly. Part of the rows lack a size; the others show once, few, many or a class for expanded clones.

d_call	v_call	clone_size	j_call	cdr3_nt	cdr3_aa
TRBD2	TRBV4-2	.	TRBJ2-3	TGTGCCAGCAGCCTCCGCCGACTAGCGGGAGACTCAGATACGCAGTATTTT	CASSLRRLAGDSDTQYF
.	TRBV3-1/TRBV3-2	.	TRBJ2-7	TGTGCCAGCAGCTATGACTGGAGAAGCTCCTACGAGCAGTACTTC	CASSYDWRSSYEQYF
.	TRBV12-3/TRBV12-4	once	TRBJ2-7	TGTGCCAGCAGACGGGGACACTACGAGCAGTACTTC	CASRRGHYEQYF
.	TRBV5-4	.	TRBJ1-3	TGTGCCAGCAGCTTGGCGCCGACACCGGGAAACACCATATATTTT	CASSLAPTPGNTIYF
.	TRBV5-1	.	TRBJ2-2	TGCGCCAGCAGCTTGCTTCACACCGGGGAGCTGTTTTTT	CASSLLHTGELFF
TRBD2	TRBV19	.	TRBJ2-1	TGTGCCAGTAGTATGACTAGCGGGGGGGAGCAGTTCTTC	CASSMTSGGEQFF
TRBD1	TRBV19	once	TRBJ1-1	TGTGCCAGTAGTATTCCGACAGGGACTGAAGCTTTCTTT	CASSIPTGTEAFF
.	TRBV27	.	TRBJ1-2	TGTGCCAGCAGACCGACAGCTAACTATGGCTACACCTTC	CASRPTANYGYTF
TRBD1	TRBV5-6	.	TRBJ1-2	TGTGCCAGCAGCAAGGGACAGAGATATGGCTACACCTTC	CASSKGQRYGYTF
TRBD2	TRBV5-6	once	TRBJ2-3	TGTGCCAGCAGCTTTAGGACTAGCGGGAGGATTGGAGATACGCAGTATTTT	CASSFRTSGRIGDTQYF
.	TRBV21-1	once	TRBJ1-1	TGTGCCAGCAGCAAACGCAGAATGGCGGCAGCTTTCTTT	CASSKRRMAAAFF
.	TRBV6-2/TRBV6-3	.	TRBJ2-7	TGTGCCAGCAGTCGCTCCTACGAGCAGTACTTC	CASSRSYEQYF
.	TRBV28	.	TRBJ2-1	TGTGCCAGCAGTCCTCCTCCCGCGGGAACCTACAATGAGCAGTTCTTC	CASSPPPAGTYNEQFF
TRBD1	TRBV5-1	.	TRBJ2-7	TGCGCCAGCAGCTTGGGGACAGGCCGCCTTCTGATCGAGCAGTACTTC	CASSLGTGRLLIEQYF
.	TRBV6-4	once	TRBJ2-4	TGTGCCAGCAGTGTCGACAGTGGGGCCAAAAACATTCAGTACTTC	CASSVDSGAKNIQYF
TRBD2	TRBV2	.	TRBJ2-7	TGTGCCAGCGATAGCGGGTCGGGCGAGCAGTACTTC	CASDSGSGEQYF
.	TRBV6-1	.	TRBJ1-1	TGTGCCAGCAGTGAATTCCGTAAGAACACTGAAGCTTTCTTT	CASSEFRKNTEAFF
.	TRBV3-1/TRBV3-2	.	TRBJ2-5	TGTGCCAGCAGCCAAGACTATGAAGAGACCCAGTACTTC	CASSQDYEETQYF
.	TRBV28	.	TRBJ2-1	TGTGCCAGCAGTCCCCCCTATGGTCCCCACGGGGATGAGCAGTTCTTC	CASSPPYGPHGDEQFF
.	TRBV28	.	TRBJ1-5	TGTGCCAGCAGTTTTCGGGTATTTAGTCAGCCCCAGCATTTT	CASSFRVFSQPQHF
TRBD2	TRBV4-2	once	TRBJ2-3	TGTGCCAGCAGCCAAGATCCGGGACTAGCGGGAGGTACAGATACGCAGTATTTT	CASSQDPGLAGGTDTQYF
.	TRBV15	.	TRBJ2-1	TGTGCCACCAGCAGAGTGGCTGGGTCAGGGAATGAGCAGTTCTTC	CATSRVAGSGNEQFF
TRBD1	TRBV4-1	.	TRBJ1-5	TGCGCCAGCAGCCAAGTCTGGGACAGTACGAATCAGCCCCAGCATTTT	CASSQVWDSTNQPQHF
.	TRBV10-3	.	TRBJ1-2	TGTGCCATCAGTGAGTCTACGGCAGGTTTTCCGTTCGGCTACACCTTC	CAISESTAGFPFGYTF
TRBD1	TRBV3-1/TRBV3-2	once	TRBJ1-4	TGTGCCAGCAGCCACGCCGGGACAGGGCGTGAAAAACTGTTTTTT	CASSHAGTGREKLFF
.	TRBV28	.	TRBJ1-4	TGTGCCAGCAGTTTTCCGAGAGAAAAACTGTTTTTT	CASSFPREKLFF
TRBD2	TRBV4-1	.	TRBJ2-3	TGCGCCAGCAGCCGGCTGCTAGCGGAAGATACGCAGTATTTT	CASSRLLAEDTQYF
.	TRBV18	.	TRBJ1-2	TGTGCCAGCTCACCGGCAGGGAGGCTTTATGGCTACACCTTC	CASSPAGRLYGYTF
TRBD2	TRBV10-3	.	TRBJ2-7	TGTGCCACGACAGGAGCGGGAGCAACCTACGAGCAGTACTTC	CATTGAGATYEQYF
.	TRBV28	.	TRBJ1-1	TGTGCCAGCAGTCTCATCAGGGGTAACACTGAAGCTTTCTTT	CASSLIRGNTEAFF
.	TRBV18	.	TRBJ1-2	TGTGCCAGCTCACCATTGACAGTCAACTATGGCTACACCTTC	CASSPLTVNYGYTF
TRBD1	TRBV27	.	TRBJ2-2	TGTGCCAGCAGTTTAGGGGGACAGATCACCGGGGAGCTGTTTTTT	CASSLGGQITGELFF
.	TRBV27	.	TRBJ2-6	TGTGCCAGCCCCTCACAGGGAAGGGTATGGACTGGGGCCAACGTCCTGACTTTC	CASPSQGRVWTGANVLTF